These T cell receptor beta chains were read from a single sample in a study of cytomegalovirus exposure and HLA in healthy donors. Assay: immunoSEQ multiplex PCR; the TCRdb copy retains only in-frame clones and omits some. Here the sample spans some 180,000 clones, about 81% being singletons. The sequenced material came from PBMCs. These receptor sequences come from a man aged 40-49 years in good health and CMV-seronegative. The CDR3 runs from the conserved cysteine through the conserved F or W. The D gene is left open where the match is weak. Clone size is given for some rows only: seen once, a few or many times, or a class if the clone is expanded.

>TRBD1|TRBJ2-7|once|TRBV18
TGTGCCAGCTCACCAGGGACAGGTGCCTTGGGGGAGCAGTACTTC
CASSPGTGALGEQYF
>TRBD1|TRBJ1-4|.|TRBV30
TGTGCCTGGAGTGCCACACAGGGGGTTAATGAAAAACTGTTTTTT
CAWSATQGVNEKLFF
>.|TRBJ1-2|.|TRBV27
TGTGCCAGCAGTTTATCGTCCGTTAGCCCCTCCAACTATGGCTACACCTTC
CASSLSSVSPSNYGYTF
>.|TRBJ1-2|.|TRBV27
TGTGCCAGCAGGCCCTGGGAGGACTATGGCTACACCTTC
CASRPWEDYGYTF
>.|TRBJ2-3|.|TRBV30
TGTGGCTGGGGCAGGGTGTCCACAGATACGCAGTATTTT
CGWGRVSTDTQYF
>TRBD1|TRBJ1-5|.|TRBV4-2
TGTGCCAGCAGCCAAGATGACAGGGGATATCAGCCCCAGCATTTT
CASSQDDRGYQPQHF
>.|TRBJ2-2|.|TRBV28
TGTGCCAGCAGTTTTCTCTCTCCAGGGGTCATGGCGGGCACCGGGGAGCTGTTTTTT
CASSFLSPGVMAGTGELFF
>TRBD1|TRBJ2-7|.|TRBV19
TGTGCCAGTAGCCGGGACAGGGCCAACGAGCAGTACTTC
CASSRDRANEQYF
>.|TRBJ2-5|.|TRBV15
TGTGCCACCAGCAGACCCTCAGATGGAGAGACCCAGTACTTC
CATSRPSDGETQYF
>.|TRBJ1-1|.|TRBV2
TGTGCCAGCAAGAGGCCGGGGACTGAAGCTTTCTTT
CASKRPGTEAFF
>.|TRBJ1-1|.|TRBV12-5
TGTGCTAGTGGTTTTGGCACCTTGAACACTGAAGCTTTCTTT
CASGFGTLNTEAFF
>.|TRBJ2-7|.|TRBV19
TGTGCCAGTAGTCCGGGAGCCTACGAGCAGTACTTC
CASSPGAYEQYF
>.|TRBJ2-7|once|TRBV28
TGTGCCAGCAGAGGCCTAGATGCCTACGAGCAGTACTTC
CASRGLDAYEQYF
>.|TRBJ2-1|.|TRBV7-3
TGTGCCAGCAGCTTTGGGGGGAACAATGAGCAGTTCTTC
CASSFGGNNEQFF
>TRBD1|TRBJ1-4|once|TRBV2
TGTGCCAGCAGAGGGACAGGGCCTAATGAAAAACTGTTTTTT
CASRGTGPNEKLFF
>TRBD1|TRBJ2-7|.|TRBV5-1
TGCGCCAGCAGGGGACAGGGAAGCCTAGGGTACGAGCAGTACTTC
CASRGQGSLGYEQYF
>.|TRBJ2-7|.|TRBV19
TGTGCCAGTAGTCCCCGGACAGCCGGGTTCTACGAGCAGTACTTC
CASSPRTAGFYEQYF
>.|TRBJ1-1|.|TRBV6-1
TGTGCCAGCAGTTTTCAGGTCGGCACTGAAGCTTTCTTT
CASSFQVGTEAFF
>.|TRBJ2-1|.|TRBV5-6
TGTGCCAGCAGCTTTTATTTCGGCAGGGGTCCCTACAATGAGCAGTTCTTC
CASSFYFGRGPYNEQFF
>.|TRBJ1-2|.|TRBV5-1
TGCGCCAGCAGCTTGGGACTAGATACGGTTGGCTATGGCTACACCTTC
CASSLGLDTVGYGYTF
>TRBD2|TRBJ2-2|.|TRBV27
TGTGCCAGCCGCGGGCCTAGCGGGAGAGCCCCAACGAACACCGGGGAGCTGTTTTTT
CASRGPSGRAPTNTGELFF
>TRBD1|TRBJ1-5|.|TRBV6-5
TGTGCCAGCAAACAGGGGCTCTATAGCAATCAGCCCCAGCATTTT
CASKQGLYSNQPQHF
>.|TRBJ2-7|once|TRBV7-2
TGTGCCAGCAGCTTACGTCGGAGGGATTACGAGCAGTACTTC
CASSLRRRDYEQYF
>TRBD1|TRBJ2-2|.|TRBV5-4
TGTGCCACACATCGACAGGGGTGCACCGGGGAGCTGTTTTTT
CATHRQGCTGELFF
>TRBD2|TRBJ2-2|.|TRBV5-6
TGTGCCAGCAGCCAGGGACTAGCCAGCGCCGGGGAGCTGTTTTTT
CASSQGLASAGELFF
>.|TRBJ2-3|once|TRBV6-6
TGTGCCAGCAGTTACGGGGGGATGTCAGGCACAGATACGCAGTATTTT
CASSYGGMSGTDTQYF
>.|TRBJ2-1|.|TRBV7-3
TGTGCCAGCAGCTTAATTGGCGGGTTAATCGGCAATGAGCAGTTCTTC
CASSLIGGLIGNEQFF
>TRBD2|TRBJ2-1|once|TRBV5-1
TGCGCCAGCGAGAAGACTAGCGGGAGTCGAAATGAGCAGTTCTTC
CASEKTSGSRNEQFF
>TRBD1|TRBJ2-3|.|TRBV18
TGTGCCAGCTCACCAGGGACAGGGAGCACAGATACGCAGTATTTT
CASSPGTGSTDTQYF
>TRBD2|TRBJ2-6|.|TRBV7-2
TGTGCCAGCAGCTCGATAGCGGGGGGCTCTGGGGCCAACGTCCTGACTTTC
CASSSIAGGSGANVLTF
>TRBD2|TRBJ2-7|.|TRBV7-8
TGTGCCAGCAGCCCCGATCGACTAGCGGGGGCCTACGAGCAGTACTTC
CASSPDRLAGAYEQYF
>TRBD2|TRBJ2-3|.|TRBV18
TGTGCCAGCTCACCACCGAGACTAGCGGGGGGCCCCCACACAGATACGCAGTATTTT
CASSPPRLAGGPHTDTQYF
>.|TRBJ2-5|once|TRBV6-6
TGTGCCAGCAGGGGGCCCCTAGGGGAGACCCAGTACTTC
CASRGPLGETQYF
>.|TRBJ1-4|.|TRBV6-5
TGTGCCAGCAGTGGGGGACTCCCGAATGAAAAACTGTTTTTT
CASSGGLPNEKLFF
>TRBD1|TRBJ2-5|few|TRBV19
TGTGCCAGTAGTAGCGACAGGGGGGAGACCCAGTACTTC
CASSSDRGETQYF
>.|TRBJ1-1|.|TRBV10-3
TGTGCCATCAGTGAGGGGCCGGAGGTTGTAGCTTTCTTT
CAISEGPEVVAFF
>TRBD2|TRBJ2-7|.|TRBV27
TGTGCCAGCAGCCTGGGACTAGCGGGGAACGACTACGAGCAGTACTTC
CASSLGLAGNDYEQYF
>TRBD1|TRBJ2-3|.|TRBV16
TGTGCCAGCAGCCAAAACAGGGGGCGCACAGATACGCAGTATTTT
CASSQNRGRTDTQYF
>.|TRBJ1-5|.|TRBV2
TGTGCCAGCAGTGCGGGGGGTGGGGGGGGCAATCAGCCCCAGCATTTT
CASSAGGGGGNQPQHF
>.|TRBJ1-3|.|TRBV21-1
TGTGCCAGCTCAAGTAAACCCCGGACAGGGTCCGGAAACACCATATATTTT
CASSSKPRTGSGNTIYF
>.|TRBJ1-2|.|TRBV28
TGTGCCAGCAGTTTATATGGGCGACCTAACTATGGCTACACCTTC
CASSLYGRPNYGYTF
>.|TRBJ2-7|.|TRBV18
TGTGCCAGCTCTTCAATCGGAGGGGAATACGAGCAGTACTTC
CASSSIGGEYEQYF
>TRBD1|TRBJ2-5|.|TRBV10-2
TGCGCCAGCGGGGGCCAGGGGGCGCGGGGCGAGACCCAGTACTTC
CASGGQGARGETQYF
>TRBD1|TRBJ1-3|few|TRBV7-2
TGTGCCAGCAGCTTTTATGGACAGGGCGGGGACACCATATATTTT
CASSFYGQGGDTIYF
>TRBD1|TRBJ2-7|once|TRBV7-3
TGTGCCAGCAGCTCGACAGGGGGAATGTACTCCTACGAGCAGTACTTC
CASSSTGGMYSYEQYF
>TRBD1|TRBJ2-5|.|TRBV15
TGTGCCACCAGCCCTAGGACAGGGTCAATCGAGACCCAGTACTTC
CATSPRTGSIETQYF
>TRBD1|TRBJ2-7|.|TRBV11-1
TGTGCCAGCAGCTTACCCGGGACAGCAACCTACGAGCAGTACTTC
CASSLPGTATYEQYF
>TRBD2|TRBJ2-1|once|TRBV27
TGTGCCAGCAGTGCAGTCCAAGGACTAGCGGTCGATGAGCAGTTCTTC
CASSAVQGLAVDEQFF
>.|TRBJ1-6|.|TRBV30
TGTGCCTGGAGTGTTGCGGGCCCGAATTCACCCCTCCACTTT
CAWSVAGPNSPLHF
>.|TRBJ2-7|.|TRBV4-2
TGTGCCAGCAGCCGAGACCGGGACATAGGGTCCTCCTACGAGCAGTACTTC
CASSRDRDIGSSYEQYF